The 8 T cell receptor beta chains below come from one sample, sequenced in a study of shared clonotypes between healthy human individuals. TCRdb's copy holds only in-frame clones and misses some; the assay was immunoSEQ multiplex PCR. The data show fewer than 1.4 million clones, around 78% seen once. The specimen was memory CD4+ T cells from PBMCs. Noted subset: CD45RA-negative fraction. The receptors derive from a man younger than 35 in good health. Some clones in this sample may be carry-over from other donors' samples.

V is TRBV4-2 and J is TRBJ1-1, with TRBD1 matching 11 bases. CDR3 length equals 15 residues. The J segment lost 3 bases and the V segment lost 6 bases, leaving 6 bases of the junction unmatched. CDR1 is LGHNA, CDR2 YNFKEQ, per germline. As DNA, the CDR3 is TGTGCCAGCAGGGACCCGGGACAGGGGGACACTGAAGCTTTCTTT. As protein: CASRDPGQGDTEAFF.

Details on this clone: One end of the junction is discordant with germline, which a read error may explain. The V gene is TRBV4-1, the J gene TRBJ2-2; TRBD2 is a possible D gene (5 bases). Per germline, CDR1 MGHRA and CDR2 YSYEKL. The CDR3 length is 14 residues. CDR3 bases: TGCGCCAGCAGACAAGCGGAAAACACCGGGGAGCTGTTTTTT. This codes for CASRQAENTGELFF.

The rearrangement uses TRBV18 and TRBJ2-7; D is possibly TRBD2 (5 bases). The CDR3 runs 13 residues. Trimming pared 0 bases from V and 7 bases from J, leaving 10 bases between. Per germline, CDR1 KGHSH and CDR2 LQKENI. The CDR3 coding sequence is TGTGCCAGCTCACCACCGTTGGGGAGAGAGCAGTACTTC. Translation: CASSPPLGREQYF.

This clone was recorded at least ten times. The chain uses TRBV7-9 and TRBJ2-1; the D call may be TRBD1 or TRBD2 (5 bases each). Germline CDR1 reads SEHNR; CDR2 reads FQNEAQ (reference sequence). The CDR3 totals 11 residues. The V end was cut by 5 bases, the J end by 16 bases, with 15 bases between. The CDR3 DNA reads TGTGCCAGCAGCCTCGGGGCCGAGCTCTTCTTC. Its translation is CASSLGAELFF.

Comment on this clone: Given a much more abundant clone one base away, this may be a read error. V gene TRBV5-4 combines with J gene TRBJ2-1, with D perhaps TRBD2 (5 bases). Per germline, CDR1 SGHNT and CDR2 YYREEE (reference sequence). V lost 1 base and J 7 bases, leaving 6 bases between the germline ends. This CDR3 has 12 amino acids. CDR3 coding DNA: TGTGCCAGCAGCTTGACGGGGAATGAGCAGTTCTTC. This codes for CASSLTGNEQFF.

This clone was seen ten or more times. The V call is TRBV5-6, the J call TRBJ2-7; D may be TRBD2 (5 bases). Germline CDR1 is SGHDT and CDR2 is YYEEEE. The V gene lost 4 bases and the J gene lost 6 bases, with 14 bases spanning the gap. The CDR3 is 13 amino acids. The CDR3 loop reads CASSRGRGFEQYF. The DNA of the CDR3 is TGTGCCAGCAGCCGAGGTCGGGGATTCGAGCAGTACTTC.

The chain is built from TRBV30 and TRBJ2-1, with TRBD2 matching over 7 bases. Germline V gene sequence: CDR1 GTSNPN, CDR2 SVGIG (reference sequence). V was clipped by 5 bases and J by 6 bases; unmatched bases: 19. CDR3 length equals 17 residues. The CDR3 loop is CAWGSSGASGVLNEQFF. For the CDR3, the DNA is TGTGCCTGGGGAAGCAGCGGAGCTAGCGGAGTCCTCAATGAGCAGTTCTTC.

V is TRBV7-2 and J is TRBJ2-7; no clear D gene. This CDR3 comprises 18 residues. V dropped 5 bases and J dropped 1 base, with 24 bases sitting between them. Germline-derived CDR1 and CDR2 are SGHTA and FQGNSA. This chain's CDR3 is CASSLKATGLINSYEQYF. CDR3 DNA: TGTGCCAGCAGCCTTAAGGCCACCGGTCTGATTAATTCCTACGAGCAGTACTTC. Full variable domain (missing parts from reference TRBV7-2 and TRBJ2-7): GAGVSQSPSNKVTEKGKDVELRCDPISGHTALYWYRQSLGQGLEFLIYFQGNSAPDKSGLPSDRFSAERTGGSVSTLTIQRTQQEDSAVYLCASSLKATGLINSYEQYFGPGTRLTVT.